The sequence of this T cell receptor (beta chain) was determined in a study of OX40 agonist ivuxolimab in advanced cancers. Study-wide context: As their treatment, patients were administered ivuxolimab, an agonistic anti-OX40 (CD134) antibody. Study results and limitations: Mean expanded clone counts were higher in CD8+ than CD4+ T cells.

Prior autoimmune disease or systemic immunosuppression barred patients. Blood got drawn at baseline, again on cycle 4 day 1, and then on cycle 7 day 1. Concerning this clone itself: Its antigen is unknown.

Some clones are missing from TCRdb's copy, which holds only in-frame ones; the method was immunoSEQ multiplex PCR. The table lists tens of thousands of clones, approximately 86% of them singletons, with approximately 2.5% in the top ten. CDR1 and CDR2 (germline): KGHSH, LQKENI. V was pared by 3 bases and J by 2 bases, with 13 bases between. This CDR3 comprises 15 residues. Sample: CD4+ or CD8+ T cells sorted from blood, taken in a trial of the OX40 agonist ivuxolimab. The chain carries TRBV18 and TRBJ2-5; D may be TRBD1 (5 bases). This clonotype was obtained from an adult with an advanced solid tumor such as melanoma, head and neck, liver or kidney cancer. The CDR3 bases are TGTGCCAGCTCACCGAGATCAGGGATACAAGAGACCCAGTACTTC. Translated: CASSPRSGIQETQYF.